These 17 T cell receptor beta chains were all obtained from the same sample, sequenced in a study of blood T cell repertoires in COVID-19. Here immunoSEQ multiplex PCR was the method, and the copy in TCRdb shows in-frame clones only, minus some. The table lists over 150,000 clones, about nine tenths of them singletons. Sample: peripheral blood. Receptor source: a woman aged 60-75 years who had recovered from COVID-19.

The chain recombines TRBV27 with TRBJ2-3; unclear D gene. This CDR3 is built from 13 residues. Per germline, CDR1 MNHEY and CDR2 SMNVEV (reference sequence). Trimming took off 3 bases at V and 6 bases at J, with 10 bases between the two ends. CDR3 sequence reads: CASSLALVDTQYF. The CDR3 DNA reads TGTGCCAGCAGTTTGGCTCTTGTCGATACGCAGTATTTT.

The genes are TRBV9 and TRBJ2-1, with TRBD2 identical over 8 bases. Germline V lookup: CDR1 SGDLS, CDR2 YYNGEE. After removal of 0 bases from V and 10 bases from J, the junction contained 6 bases not matched to a gene. The CDR3 totals 14 residues. The CDR3, as DNA: TGTGCCAGCAGCGTAGAGGGCGGGGGGACAGAGCAGTTCTTC. Protein product: CASSVEGGGTEQFF.

The J gene is TRBJ1-1, the V gene TRBV28; perhaps TRBD1 as D (5 bases). CDR1 is MDHEN and CDR2 is SYDVKM in the germline V gene. V was trimmed by 6 bases and J by 0 bases, leaving 14 bases between them. The CDR3 consists of 15 residues. Here the CDR3 reads CASSVGGTMNTEAFF. In DNA, the CDR3 is TGTGCCAGCAGCGTGGGGGGGACTATGAACACTGAAGCTTTCTTT.

V usage is TRBV6-1 and J usage is TRBJ2-7; 8 nucleotides line up with TRBD1. CDR1 is MNHNS and CDR2 is SASEGT in the germline V gene. V shed 4 bases, J shed 3 bases, and the junction held 11 bases outside the gene matches. The CDR3 covers 16 residues. CDR3 sequence: CASSGGQGRLYYEQYF. CDR3 bases: TGTGCCAGCAGTGGTGGACAGGGCCGACTATACTACGAGCAGTACTTC.

The V and J genes are TRBV7-9 and TRBJ2-3; a weak D match, TRBD1 (6 bases). The CDR3 covers 15 residues. V was cut by 5 bases and J by 8 bases, with 20 bases left in between. Germline V gene data show CDR1 as SEHNR and CDR2 as FQNEAQ (reference sequence). This chain's CDR3 is CASSVLGTRVGTQYF. Written as DNA, the CDR3 is TGTGCCAGCAGCGTGTTAGGGACAAGAGTGGGTACGCAGTATTTT.

The genes are TRBV27 and TRBJ1-2; 9 nucleotides align to TRBD1. This CDR3 spans 14 amino acids. Trimming at V came to 3 bases and at J to 7 bases, leaving 6 bases not matched to a gene. Germline lookup yields CDR1 MNHEY and CDR2 SMNVEV (reference sequence). The CDR3 loop reads CASSFLDRGSGYTF. CDR3 sequence (DNA): TGTGCCAGCAGTTTCCTGGACAGGGGCTCTGGCTACACCTTC.

The chain recombines TRBV6-5 with TRBJ1-1, with D uncertain. This CDR3 contains 13 residues. V was clipped by 7 bases and J by 1 base, with 10 bases between them. Germline V gives CDR1 MNHEY, CDR2 SVGAGI. The CDR3 coding sequence is TGTGCCAGCATTCCGACTGAGAACACTGAAGCTTTCTTT. Encoded protein: CASIPTENTEAFF.

V and J are TRBV28 and TRBJ2-6; D unresolved. Per the germline V gene, CDR1 is MDHEN and CDR2 is SYDVKM. With 2 bases removed from V and 3 bases from J, the gap between germline ends came to 8 bases. CDR3 length equals 15 residues. Here the CDR3 DNA reads TGTGCCAGCAGTTTAGCTGGCGGTGGGGCCAACGTCCTGACTTTC. Translating it yields CASSLAGGGANVLTF.

The chain combines TRBV4-2 with TRBJ1-5, with 7 bases matching TRBD1. Germline loops: CDR1 LGHNA, CDR2 YNFKEQ. This CDR3 spans 17 amino acids. V shed 1 base and J 4 bases; nucleotides not matched to a gene: 10. CDR3 amino acids: CASSQGEGGAGNQPQHF. Here the CDR3 DNA reads TGTGCCAGCAGCCAAGGGGAAGGGGGCGCGGGAAATCAGCCCCAGCATTTT.

The CDR3 DNA reads as TGTGCCAGCAGTTACTCGAGAGCGGGGGTGAGAGATACGCAGTATTTT. Protein: CASSYSRAGVRDTQYF. The chain links TRBV6-5 to TRBJ2-3, with TRBD2 matching over 8 bases. Losses at the gene ends were 0 bases for V and 5 bases for J; bases not matched to a gene: 7. Germline values: CDR1 MNHEY, CDR2 SVGAGI. There are 16 residues in the CDR3.

The CDR3 reads CASSSRRQALATNEKLFF. The CDR3 coding sequence is TGTGCCAGCAGCTCCAGGAGACAGGCACTGGCAACTAATGAAAAACTGTTTTTT. The gene calls are TRBV5-5 and TRBJ1-4; perhaps TRBD1 as D (6 bases). Per the germline V gene, CDR1 is SGHKS and CDR2 is YYEKEE (reference sequence). The CDR3 is made up of 18 amino acids. V was clipped by 3 bases and J by 0 bases, with 18 bases between them. The full variable domain, rest sourced from reference TRBV5-5 and TRBJ1-4, is DAGVTQSPTHLIKTRGQQVTLRCSPISGHKSVSWYQQVLGQGPQFIFQYYEKEERGRGNFPDRFSARQFPNYSSELNVNALLLGDSALYLCASSSRRQALATNEKLFFGSGTQLSVL.

A word on this clone: Other DNA sequences of this sample code for an identical CDR3. The chain uses TRBV5-8 and TRBJ1-1; D gene uncertain. The CDR3 loop spans 11 amino acids. Germline V CDR1 and CDR2: SGHTS, YDEGEE. The V end lost 4 bases, the J end lost 7 bases, and 8 bases lay between the germline ends. The DNA for the CDR3 is TGTGCCAGCAGCCCAGGAGGTGAAGCTTTCTTT. Translated, it gives CASSPGGEAFF.

The chain is built from TRBV24-1 and TRBJ1-1; D possibly corresponds to TRBD1 (5 bases). Germline assignment: CDR1 KGHDR and CDR2 SFDVKD. V dropped 5 bases and J dropped 1 base, with 19 bases sitting between them. This CDR3 has 17 residues. In DNA form, the CDR3 reads TGTGCCACCAGTGCCTCAATCAGTTGCAGGGAGAACACTGAAGCTTTCTTT. Translated, it gives CATSASISCRENTEAFF.

The CDR3 nucleotides are TGTGCCAGCAGTTCCCCGGGACAGGGCGGCAATCAGCCCCAGCATTTT. This translates into CASSSPGQGGNQPQHF. The chain recombines TRBV28 with TRBJ1-5; 9 bases are shared with TRBD1. This CDR3 comprises 16 residues. Per germline, CDR1 MDHEN and CDR2 SYDVKM. V trimming: 4 bases; J trimming: 2 bases; junction bases outside the gene matches: 6. Complete variable domain (other parts from reference TRBV28 and TRBJ1-5): DVKVTQSSRYLVKRTGEKVFLECVQDMDHENMFWYRQDPGLGLRLIYFSYDVKMKEKGDIPEGYSVSREKKERFSLILESASTNQTSMYLCASSSPGQGGNQPQHFGDGTRLSIL.

The V call is TRBV7-9, the J call TRBJ2-2, with 8 bases aligning to TRBD1. The germline CDR1 and CDR2 sequences are SEHNR and FQNEAQ (reference sequence). The CDR3 spans 15 residues. V gave up 5 bases and J gave up 6 bases; unmatched junction bases: 8. CDR3 sequence reads: CASSEDRVRAGELFF. CDR3 sequence (DNA): TGTGCCAGCAGCGAGGACAGGGTGAGGGCCGGGGAGCTGTTTTTT.

This sequence joins TRBV14 and TRBJ1-2; D is ambiguous. This CDR3 is 13 amino acids long. CDR1 is SGHDN and CDR2 is FVKESK in the germline V gene. Trimming removed 6 bases from V and 6 bases from J, with 14 bases in between. The CDR3 DNA follows: TGTGCCAGCAGTCCACAGCAAGGCCATGGCTACACCTTC. As protein: CASSPQQGHGYTF.

The rearrangement uses TRBV6-5 and TRBJ1-6; D possibly corresponds to TRBD1 (6 bases). V lost 3 bases and J 7 bases, leaving 10 bases between the germline ends. The CDR3 has 14 residues. Per the germline V gene, CDR1 is MNHEY and CDR2 is SVGAGI. The DNA for the CDR3 is TGTGCCAGCAGTTATTTCACAGGGAATTCACCCCTCCACTTT. It translates to CASSYFTGNSPLHF.